This entry is about one T cell receptor (beta chain). TCRdb recomputed calls from the RACE reads with MiXCR, one row per CDR3 protein. The data contain 250,000 or so distinct CDR3 sequences, approximately 8.6% of them singletons. Time point described: pre-sensitization, week 0. Treatment here: therapeutic diphenylcyclopropenone sensitization with weekly scalp DPC. The sample comes from a study of human T cells and chemical hapten exposure. CDR3 length: 15 residues. The V and J ends lost 3 bases and 2 bases, in that order; junction bases with no gene match: 7. Germline loops: CDR1 SGHRS, CDR2 YFSETQ. This receptor was identified in a middle-aged woman with alopecia areata. Some clones in this sample may be carry-over from other donors' samples. This chain uses TRBV5-1 with TRBJ2-7; 8 nucleotides line up with TRBD1. Sequenced here: whole blood, sampled in connection with sensitization to the hapten diphenylcyclopropenone (DPC). The CDR3 here is CASSYGTGQPYEQYF. Here the CDR3 DNA reads TGCGCCAGCAGCTACGGGACAGGCCAGCCCTACGAGCAGTACTTC.